This T cell receptor beta chain emerged from a study of blood T cell repertoires in COVID-19. For the study at large: The samples span acute and convalescent COVID-19 from the United States, Italy and Spain. T cells, B-cell-depleted T cells, or PBMCs supplied cDNA or gDNA.

The data were produced by immunoSEQ multiplex PCR, yet TCRdb's version contains in-frame clones alone and is incomplete. The sample records 340,000 or so clones, approximately 83% being singletons. CDR3 length: 14 amino acids. Germline CDR1 SEHNR, CDR2 FQNEAQ (reference sequence). V was trimmed by 1 base and J by 7 bases, leaving 8 bases between them. The V call is TRBV7-9, the J call TRBJ1-6, with no clear D. The sequence derives from a woman aged 40-49 years with acute COVID-19. The sample comprised PBMCs or T cells enriched from blood (not recorded which). The CDR3 spells CASSLDRPNSPLHF. Written as DNA, the CDR3 is TGTGCCAGCAGCTTAGACAGACCGAATTCACCCCTCCACTTT.